This TCR beta chain was identified during a study of blood T cell repertoires in COVID-19. The overall study: Sources were T cells, B-cell-depleted T cells, or PBMCs; the material itself was cDNA or gDNA.

The authors' processing: Amplification of reference gene primers provided the estimated nucleated cell counts. Repertoires were generated with immunoSEQ multiplex PCR, while TCRdb's copy carries only in-frame clones and drops some. The DNA was the basis for D and trimming; V, J and clone size are from that table. The table records approximately 110,000 clones, more than 75% of them present only once. Germline V gene lookup returns CDR1 SGHRS and CDR2 YFSETQ. The CDR3 covers 13 residues. J gave up 8 bases and V 3 bases, and 2 bases lay outside the gene matches. The receptor was isolated from a man aged 35-49 years with acute or convalescent COVID-19. The sample comprised peripheral blood. This chain links TRBV5-1 with TRBJ1-5, with 10 bases matching TRBD1. In DNA, the CDR3 is TGCGCCAGCAGCTCCGGGACAGGGGAGCCCCAGCATTTT. This gives the protein CASSSGTGEPQHF.